This is a list of T cell receptor beta chains from one sample in a study of blood T cells in healthy people across ages. TCRdb analysed the 5' RACE reads with MiXCR anew, one entry per CDR3 protein. The sample records about 640,000 distinct CDR3 sequences, around two fifths being singletons. Material: blood. The receptors were sampled from an elderly man in good health. Both conserved end residues are part of each CDR3. Each record gives: V gene, D gene, J gene, clone size, CDR3 DNA, CDR3 protein. D genes are given only for firm matches. The size entry is marked missing in some rows and otherwise reads once, few, many or a size class.

v_call: TRBV5-1
d_call: TRBD1
j_call: TRBJ2-7
clone_size: many
cdr3_nt: TGCGCCAGCAGCTCCCGGACAGGGGGCTCCGAGCAGTACTTC
cdr3_aa: CASSSRTGGSEQYF

v_call: TRBV7-9
d_call: .
j_call: TRBJ2-5
clone_size: .
cdr3_nt: TGTGCCAGCAGCGTTTCTAGTCAAGAGACCCAGTACTTC
cdr3_aa: CASSVSSQETQYF

v_call: TRBV6-1
d_call: .
j_call: TRBJ2-7
clone_size: .
cdr3_nt: TGTGCCAGCAGCGGATTCCTTCCCGGAAGGGGACACTACGAGCAGTACTTC
cdr3_aa: CASSGFLPGRGHYEQYF

v_call: TRBV7-2
d_call: TRBD2
j_call: TRBJ2-1
clone_size: few
cdr3_nt: TGTGCCAGCAGCCGACTAGCGGGGGGTGACAATGAGCAGTTCTTC
cdr3_aa: CASSRLAGGDNEQFF

v_call: TRBV3-1
d_call: TRBD2
j_call: TRBJ2-5
clone_size: .
cdr3_nt: TGTGCCTGCGGCCCCGCTCGCGGGGGGACCCAAGAGACCCAGTACTTC
cdr3_aa: CACGPARGGTQETQYF

v_call: TRBV28
d_call: .
j_call: TRBJ1-2
clone_size: .
cdr3_nt: TGTGCCAGCAGCAAATTGGGGGTAGGGGGCTATGGCTACACCTTC
cdr3_aa: CASSKLGVGGYGYTF

v_call: TRBV18
d_call: TRBD2
j_call: TRBJ2-7
clone_size: .
cdr3_nt: TGTGCCAGCTCACCGCTAGCGGGGCCTTACAATGAGCAGTACTTC
cdr3_aa: CASSPLAGPYNEQYF

v_call: TRBV7-2
d_call: .
j_call: TRBJ2-1
clone_size: .
cdr3_nt: TGTGCCAGCAGCTTAGGGGGCAGGACATACAATGAGCAGTTCTTC
cdr3_aa: CASSLGGRTYNEQFF

v_call: TRBV7-3
d_call: .
j_call: TRBJ1-1
clone_size: few
cdr3_nt: TGTGCCAGCAGCTCCGGACACTCGAACACTGAAGCTTTCTTT
cdr3_aa: CASSSGHSNTEAFF

v_call: TRBV27
d_call: .
j_call: TRBJ2-7
clone_size: .
cdr3_nt: TGTGCCAGCTACAACAGGATAGGGGAGCAGTACTTC
cdr3_aa: CASYNRIGEQYF

v_call: TRBV2
d_call: .
j_call: TRBJ1-5
clone_size: .
cdr3_nt: TGTGCCAGCAGTAGACGGTTAATAGATCAGCCCCAGCATTTT
cdr3_aa: CASSRRLIDQPQHF

v_call: TRBV6-5
d_call: .
j_call: TRBJ1-1
clone_size: .
cdr3_nt: TGTGCCAGCAGTTATGGTTCAGGGTTCACTGAAGCTTTCTTT
cdr3_aa: CASSYGSGFTEAFF

v_call: TRBV6-2/TRBV6-3
d_call: .
j_call: TRBJ2-2
clone_size: .
cdr3_nt: TGTGCCAGCAGCAAAAATTCCCTCTCCGGGGAGCTGTTTTTT
cdr3_aa: CASSKNSLSGELFF

v_call: TRBV10-3
d_call: TRBD1
j_call: TRBJ2-7
clone_size: .
cdr3_nt: TGTGCCATCAGTGGGGGACAGCGCGGCGAGCAGTACTTC
cdr3_aa: CAISGGQRGEQYF

v_call: TRBV27
d_call: .
j_call: TRBJ2-3
clone_size: .
cdr3_nt: TGTGCCAGCAGTGTACCTGGTCGTCCAGATACGCAGTATTTT
cdr3_aa: CASSVPGRPDTQYF

v_call: TRBV28
d_call: TRBD1
j_call: TRBJ2-3
clone_size: .
cdr3_nt: TGTGCCAGCAGAGAGACAGGGGCTAGCACAGATACGCAGTATTTT
cdr3_aa: CASRETGASTDTQYF

v_call: TRBV14
d_call: .
j_call: TRBJ2-1
clone_size: .
cdr3_nt: TGTGCCAGCAGCCAAGAAGGGTCACCGTACTCCTACAATGAGCAGTTCTTC
cdr3_aa: CASSQEGSPYSYNEQFF

v_call: TRBV6-1
d_call: .
j_call: TRBJ2-1
clone_size: few
cdr3_nt: TGTGCCAGCAAGGGCCTAACCTACAATGAGCAGTTCTTC
cdr3_aa: CASKGLTYNEQFF

v_call: TRBV20-1
d_call: .
j_call: TRBJ2-3
clone_size: few
cdr3_nt: TGCAGTGCTAGGGCCCTTAGTGGGCGGGGGCTGGGAGATACGCAGTATTTT
cdr3_aa: CSARALSGRGLGDTQYF

v_call: TRBV28
d_call: .
j_call: TRBJ2-2
clone_size: .
cdr3_nt: TGTGCCAGCAGTGTATGGAACACCGGGGAGCTGTTTTTT
cdr3_aa: CASSVWNTGELFF

v_call: TRBV7-2
d_call: TRBD2
j_call: TRBJ2-3
clone_size: .
cdr3_nt: TGTGCCAGCAGCTTTAGAGCGGGAGGGAACACAGATACGCAGTATTTT
cdr3_aa: CASSFRAGGNTDTQYF

v_call: TRBV6-2/TRBV6-3
d_call: TRBD2
j_call: TRBJ2-7
clone_size: .
cdr3_nt: TGTGCCAGCAGTGGGGGTGACAGCGGGAGGAAAGCCGAGCAGTACTTC
cdr3_aa: CASSGGDSGRKAEQYF

v_call: TRBV25-1
d_call: .
j_call: TRBJ1-1
clone_size: .
cdr3_nt: TGTGCCAGCAGTGAGGTGTTGAACACTGAAGCTTTCTTT
cdr3_aa: CASSEVLNTEAFF